The 23 T cell receptor beta chains listed next were all sequenced from one sample in a study of blood T cell repertoires in COVID-19. The protocol was immunoSEQ multiplex PCR, while the TCRdb copy is restricted to in-frame clones and leaves out a portion. The sample has 190,000 or so clones, more than 75% seen once. The specimen sequenced was peripheral blood. These receptor sequences come from a man aged 35 to 55 with active or convalescent COVID-19.

This chain uses TRBV6-2 or TRBV6-3 with TRBJ1-5; 7 bases line up with TRBD1. The CDR3 sequence is 15 residues long. The V gene end was trimmed by 4 bases and the J gene end by 5 bases; junction bases not matched to a gene: 8. Per the germline V gene, CDR1 is MNHEY and CDR2 is SVGEGT. The CDR3 reads CASSLPQGTHQPQHF. DNA of the CDR3: TGTGCCAGCAGTTTACCACAGGGGACCCATCAGCCCCAGCATTTT.

This chain connects TRBV6-2 or TRBV6-3 to TRBJ1-1; the match to TRBD1 covers 12 bases. The V segment lost 0 bases and the J segment 4 bases; nucleotides outside the gene matches: 6. Germline CDR1 MNHEY, CDR2 SVGEGT. The CDR3 totals 17 residues. CDR3 bases: TGTGCCAGCAGTTACTCCCCGCGGGACAGGGGGCTCACTGAAGCTTTCTTT. This translates into CASSYSPRDRGLTEAFF.

The genes are TRBV3-1 (or the pseudogene TRBV3-2) and TRBJ1-2; tentative D call: TRBD1 (6 bases). V lost 6 bases and J lost 6, with 17 bases in between. Per the germline V gene, CDR1 is LGHDT and CDR2 is YNNKEL (reference sequence). There are 14 residues in the CDR3. The CDR3 protein is CASSPGGPIDGYTF. CDR3 nucleotides: TGTGCCAGCAGTCCTGGGGGCCCCATCGATGGCTACACCTTC.

This clone has only a few counts. CDR3 amino acids: CAGRGTRSGNTIYF. The CDR3, as DNA: TGTGCCGGCAGGGGTACCCGCTCTGGAAACACCATATATTTT. V usage is TRBV10-3 and J usage is TRBJ1-3; weak D call: TRBD1 (6 bases). The CDR3 consists of 14 residues. Germline V lookup: CDR1 ENHRY, CDR2 SYGVKD. The V end was cut by 11 bases, the J end by 0 bases, with 14 bases between.

The chain has TRBV6-5 and TRBJ1-2, with 8 bases aligning to TRBD1. V shed 8 bases and J 9 bases; nucleotides not matched to a gene: 11. Germline CDR1 MNHEY, CDR2 SVGAGI. The CDR3 has 13 residues. CDR3 DNA: TGTGCCAGCCTGACAGGGGTCCGCGGTAGCTACACCTTC. It is translated as CASLTGVRGSYTF.

The chain joins TRBV27 to TRBJ1-1, with 7 bases that match TRBD1. The J segment lost 7 bases and the V segment lost 1 base, leaving 3 bases of the junction unmatched. This CDR3 is 13 amino acids long. The germline CDR1 and CDR2 sequences are MNHEY and SMNVEV (reference sequence). The CDR3, as DNA: TGTGCCAGCAGTTTATACAGGGGCATTGAAGCTTTCTTT. This gives the protein CASSLYRGIEAFF.

The chain carries TRBV27 and TRBJ1-1; 7 nucleotides align to TRBD1. Germline assignment: CDR1 MNHEY and CDR2 SMNVEV (reference sequence). The V gene end was trimmed by 4 bases and the J gene end by 1 base; junction bases not matched to a gene: 3. The CDR3 loop spans 14 amino acids. CDR3 in amino acids: CASSSYRGNTEAFF. The CDR3 DNA is TGTGCCAGCAGTTCATACAGGGGGAACACTGAAGCTTTCTTT.

This chain uses TRBV10-3 with TRBJ2-7; a weak D match, TRBD2 (5 bases). Trimming pared 4 bases from V and 0 bases from J, leaving 13 bases between. The CDR3 consists of 15 residues. Germline V CDR1 and CDR2: ENHRY, SYGVKD. CDR3 sequence: CAISGDRGSSYEQYF. The CDR3 DNA reads TGTGCCATCAGTGGGGATCGGGGTTCCTCCTACGAGCAGTACTTC.

The chain couples TRBV7-6 to TRBJ1-2; 10 nucleotides match TRBD1. The CDR3 consists of 14 residues. Germline assignment: CDR1 SGHVS and CDR2 FNYEAQ. With V trimmed by 5 bases and J by 4 bases, 4 bases remained unmatched. The DNA of the CDR3 is TGTGCCAGCAGCCGGGACAGGGGTAGCTATGGCTACACCTTC. This encodes CASSRDRGSYGYTF. The whole variable domain, remainder taken from reference TRBV7-6 and TRBJ1-2, is GAGVSQSPRYKVTKRGQDVALRCDPISGHVSLYWYRQALGQGPEFLTYFNYEAQQDKSGLPNDRFSAERPEGSISTLTIQRTEQRDSAMYRCASSRDRGSYGYTFGSGTRLTVV.

The chain joins TRBV7-2 to TRBJ2-3, with 12 bases matching TRBD2. The CDR3 totals 16 residues. The V and J ends lost 2 bases and 6 bases, in that order; junction bases with no gene match: 6. Germline CDR1 and CDR2: SGHTA and FQGNSA. CDR3 nucleotide sequence: TGTGCCAGCAGCTTACTACTAGCGGGGGGAGGGGATACGCAGTATTTT. It specifies CASSLLLAGGGDTQYF.

The J gene is TRBJ2-7, the V gene TRBV21-1; the table assigns TRBD1, which was not confirmed against the DNA. TRBV21-1 is given as a pseudogene. There are 15 residues in the CDR3. The DNA of the CDR3 is TGTGCCACCCGTTCGCTCGGTGGGACATCCTACGAGCAGTACTTC. Encoded protein: CATRSLGGTSYEQYF.

In this sample, this clone turned up a few times. The chain combines TRBV7-3 with TRBJ2-3, with 8 bases matching TRBD2. With 4 bases clipped from V and 2 bases from J, the junction kept 2 bases outside the gene matches. The CDR3 contains 14 residues. Germline CDR1 is SGHTA and CDR2 is FQGTGA. The CDR3 DNA follows: TGTGCCAGCAGCTCCGGGGGGGCCACAGATACGCAGTATTTT. Translation: CASSSGGATDTQYF.

CDR3 DNA sequence: TGTGCCAGCAGCGAACAGGGGTACGGCACTGAAGCTTTCTTT. As protein: CASSEQGYGTEAFF. The chain uses TRBV9 and TRBJ1-1; 7 bases are a match to TRBD1. Trimming cost V 3 bases and J 4 bases; bases outside gene matches: 6. The germline CDR1 and CDR2 sequences are SGDLS and YYNGEE. This CDR3 is built from 14 residues.

Notes on this clone: The sample has other DNA sequences that encode this CDR3 too. This rearrangement joins TRBV3-1 (or the pseudogene TRBV3-2) to TRBJ1-1, with 11 nucleotides matching TRBD1. The CDR3 length is 14 residues. Trimming at V came to 5 bases and at J to 5 bases, leaving 4 bases not matched to a gene. Per germline, CDR1 LGHDT and CDR2 YNNKEL (reference sequence). The DNA for the CDR3 is TGTGCCAGCAGCAGGACAGGGGGCCGGACTGAAGCTTTCTTT. Its translation is CASSRTGGRTEAFF.

The count of this clone is one. The gene calls are TRBV5-4 and TRBJ2-7; 9 positions agree with TRBD1. The CDR3 totals 15 residues. Germline CDR1 reads SGHNT; CDR2 reads YYREEE (reference sequence). V dropped 5 bases and J dropped 6; count of bases not matched to a gene: 12. As DNA, the CDR3 is TGTGCCAGCAGAGACCACGGGACAGGGCGGGGCGAGCAGTACTTC. Translated, it gives CASRDHGTGRGEQYF.

Here the CDR3 reads CASSPSGLADYEQFF. CDR3 sequence (DNA): TGTGCCAGCAGCCCGAGCGGGCTAGCGGATTATGAGCAGTTCTTC. The V gene is TRBV7-3, the J gene TRBJ2-1; 7 nucleotides line up with TRBD2. CDR3 length equals 15 residues. The trim removed 5 bases at V and 8 bases at J, leaving 12 bases unmatched. Germline-derived CDR1 and CDR2 are SGHTA and FQGTGA.

The chain is built from TRBV12-5 and TRBJ1-6; 9 nucleotides agree with TRBD1. The CDR3 is made up of 16 amino acids. Per germline, CDR1 LGHNT and CDR2 FRNRAP. V gave up 4 bases and J gave up 0 bases; unmatched junction bases: 1. As DNA, the CDR3 is TGTGCTAGTGGTTCGGGACAGGGCTCCTATAATTCACCCCTCCACTTT. This sequence encodes CASGSGQGSYNSPLHF.

The chain couples TRBV6-6 to TRBJ1-6; no clear D gene. CDR1 is MNHNY and CDR2 is SVGAGI in the germline V gene (reference sequence). There are 14 residues in the CDR3. V lost 6 bases, J lost 0 bases, and 6 bases lay in between. In DNA form, the CDR3 reads TGTGCCAGCAGGGAGAGCTCCTATAATTCACCCCTCCACTTT. It is translated as CASRESSYNSPLHF.

This clone was recorded a few times. The chain employs TRBV28 and TRBJ2-2, with D possibly TRBD2 on 5 matching bases. The V end lost 1 base, the J end lost 0 bases, and 9 bases lay between the germline ends. Germline V gives CDR1 MDHEN, CDR2 SYDVKM. The CDR3 has 16 residues. The CDR3 loop is CASSLSLDSNTGELFF. The CDR3 DNA sequence: TGTGCCAGCAGTTTATCACTGGACTCGAACACCGGGGAGCTGTTTTTT.

Notes on this clone: Other nucleotide sequences from this sample produce the same CDR3. V and J are TRBV5-4 and TRBJ1-2, with 7 bases lining up with TRBD1. The germline gives CDR1 SGHNT, CDR2 YYREEE (reference sequence). J lost 2 bases, V lost 3 bases, and 1 base had no gene match. CDR3 length: 13 residues. This CDR3 reads CASSSTGNYGYTF. Written as DNA, the CDR3 is TGTGCCAGCAGCTCGACAGGGAACTATGGCTACACCTTC.

The chain employs TRBV13 and TRBJ2-7, with D possibly matching TRBD2 (6 bases). The CDR3 is made up of 15 amino acids. Germline CDR1 and CDR2: PRHDT and FYEKMQ (reference sequence). Trimming removed 5 bases at V and 4 bases at J, with 18 bases between. The CDR3 nucleotides are TGTGCCAGCAGCCACCTCACCGGGAGATCATACGAGCAGTACTTC. Its translation is CASSHLTGRSYEQYF.

Note on this clone: Other DNA sequences in this specimen translate into the identical CDR3. The gene calls are TRBV4-2 and TRBJ1-1; TRBD1 is a possible D gene (5 bases). Germline CDR1 reads LGHNA; CDR2 reads YNFKEQ. The V gene lost 0 bases and the J gene lost 5 bases, with 16 bases spanning the gap. The CDR3 consists of 16 residues. CDR3 coding DNA: TGTGCCAGCAGCCAAGATCGGGGGGGAGGTTCAACTGAAGCTTTCTTT. It specifies CASSQDRGGGSTEAFF.

The rearrangement joins TRBV7-9 to TRBJ2-3; TRBD2 matches at 8 bases. CDR1 and CDR2 (germline): SEHNR, FQNEAQ (reference sequence). The CDR3 has 14 residues. V lost 5 bases to trimming and J lost 1 base; unmatched junction nucleotides: 2. The CDR3 region is CASSHGGGTDTQYF. The DNA of the CDR3 is TGTGCCAGCAGCCACGGGGGGGGCACAGATACGCAGTATTTT.